A selection of T cell receptor beta chains follows, all from one sample in a study of control samples from healthy donors and cancer patients. Using immunoSEQ multiplex PCR, the repertoire was profiled, and TCRdb retains in-frame clones only, with some absent. The table includes about 130,000 clones, around 94% detected once. Sequencing was performed on PBMCs. These receptors were obtained from an elderly man with head and neck cancer. The CDR3 runs from the conserved cysteine through the conserved F or W. The order of the fields is clone size, J gene, V gene, D gene, CDR3 protein, CDR3 DNA. A D gene is named only where the DNA matches it firmly. Rows may omit the clone size; those that give it use once, few, many or a size class.

clone size: -
J gene: TRBJ2-7
V gene: TRBV4-1
D gene: TRBD2
CDR3 protein: CASSQDTSGRLVEQYF
CDR3 DNA: TGCGCCAGCAGCCAAGATACTAGCGGGAGATTGGTCGAGCAGTACTTC

clone size: -
J gene: TRBJ1-6
V gene: TRBV15
D gene: -
CDR3 protein: CATSYNREFNSPLHF
CDR3 DNA: TGTGCCACCAGCTACAACAGGGAATTCAATTCACCCCTCCACTTT

clone size: -
J gene: TRBJ2-1
V gene: TRBV11-2
D gene: -
CDR3 protein: CASSPRLMRGRNEQFF
CDR3 DNA: TGTGCCAGCAGCCCCCGGCTAATGCGGGGCAGGAATGAGCAGTTCTTC

clone size: -
J gene: TRBJ2-5
V gene: TRBV5-1
D gene: -
CDR3 protein: CASSLEGSTETQYF
CDR3 DNA: TGCGCCAGCAGCTTGGAGGGTAGTACCGAGACCCAGTACTTC

clone size: -
J gene: TRBJ2-7
V gene: TRBV3-1/TRBV3-2
D gene: TRBD2
CDR3 protein: CASSQALAGVEQYF
CDR3 DNA: TGTGCCAGCAGCCAAGCACTAGCGGGAGTCGAGCAGTACTTC

clone size: -
J gene: TRBJ2-5
V gene: TRBV12-3/TRBV12-4
D gene: TRBD1
CDR3 protein: CASYLQGQETQYF
CDR3 DNA: TGTGCCAGCTATCTACAGGGGCAGGAGACCCAGTACTTC

clone size: -
J gene: TRBJ2-1
V gene: TRBV6-4
D gene: -
CDR3 protein: CASSEGRYNEQFF
CDR3 DNA: TGTGCCAGCAGCGAGGGACGGTACAATGAGCAGTTCTTC

clone size: -
J gene: TRBJ2-5
V gene: TRBV19
D gene: -
CDR3 protein: CASKGRQETQYF
CDR3 DNA: TGTGCCAGTAAAGGCAGACAAGAGACCCAGTACTTC

clone size: -
J gene: TRBJ1-5
V gene: TRBV6-5
D gene: TRBD1
CDR3 protein: CASSLGQKQPQHF
CDR3 DNA: TGTGCCAGCAGCTTGGGACAGAAACAGCCCCAGCATTTT

clone size: -
J gene: TRBJ2-5
V gene: TRBV2
D gene: -
CDR3 protein: CASTGGETQYF
CDR3 DNA: TGTGCCAGCACCGGAGGAGAGACCCAGTACTTC

clone size: -
J gene: TRBJ2-2
V gene: TRBV6-6
D gene: -
CDR3 protein: CASSPNQQRELFF
CDR3 DNA: TGTGCCAGCAGCCCTAACCAGCAACGGGAGCTGTTTTTT

clone size: -
J gene: TRBJ1-4
V gene: TRBV10-2
D gene: -
CDR3 protein: CASSEPPATNEKLFF
CDR3 DNA: TGCGCCAGCAGTGAGCCCCCGGCAACTAATGAAAAACTGTTTTTT

clone size: -
J gene: TRBJ2-7
V gene: TRBV11-2
D gene: -
CDR3 protein: CASSLDGRTGSYEQYF
CDR3 DNA: TGTGCCAGCAGCTTAGATGGGAGGACAGGTTCCTACGAGCAGTACTTC

clone size: -
J gene: TRBJ1-2
V gene: TRBV30
D gene: TRBD1
CDR3 protein: CAWRQGAHYGYTF
CDR3 DNA: TGTGCCTGGAGACAGGGGGCTCACTATGGCTACACCTTC

clone size: -
J gene: TRBJ1-2
V gene: TRBV10-3
D gene: -
CDR3 protein: CAIRASGGEYGYTF
CDR3 DNA: TGTGCCATCAGGGCTTCGGGGGGCGAATATGGCTACACCTTC

clone size: -
J gene: TRBJ2-5
V gene: TRBV13
D gene: TRBD2
CDR3 protein: CASSLRFGGVKRETQYF
CDR3 DNA: TGTGCCAGCAGCCTCCGTTTTGGGGGGGTGAAGCGAGAGACCCAGTACTTC

clone size: few
J gene: TRBJ2-2
V gene: TRBV5-1
D gene: TRBD1
CDR3 protein: CASRTGQGDTGELFF
CDR3 DNA: TGCGCCAGCAGGACGGGACAGGGCGACACCGGGGAGCTGTTTTTT

clone size: -
J gene: TRBJ2-1
V gene: TRBV27
D gene: TRBD2
CDR3 protein: CASGSRRAGGLGGEQFF
CDR3 DNA: TGTGCCAGCGGTTCAAGGAGAGCGGGAGGGCTGGGGGGTGAGCAGTTCTTC

clone size: -
J gene: TRBJ2-7
V gene: TRBV19
D gene: -
CDR3 protein: CASSILGTRSGEQYF
CDR3 DNA: TGTGCCAGTAGTATTCTCGGGACACGATCGGGGGAGCAGTACTTC

clone size: once
J gene: TRBJ1-1
V gene: TRBV7-2
D gene: -
CDR3 protein: CASSSRSPLQGAAEAFF
CDR3 DNA: TGTGCCAGCAGCTCTCGTAGCCCCCTACAAGGGGCCGCTGAAGCTTTCTTT

clone size: -
J gene: TRBJ1-1
V gene: TRBV6-6
D gene: TRBD1
CDR3 protein: CASSYLGTGYLSLAFF
CDR3 DNA: TGTGCCAGCAGTTACTTGGGGACAGGGTATTTGAGTTTGGCTTTCTTT

clone size: -
J gene: TRBJ2-2
V gene: TRBV4-1
D gene: TRBD2
CDR3 protein: CASSQNSGGTGELFF
CDR3 DNA: TGCGCCAGCAGCCAAAATAGCGGGGGCACCGGGGAGCTGTTTTTT

clone size: -
J gene: TRBJ2-7
V gene: TRBV27
D gene: TRBD1
CDR3 protein: CASSLQGAIHEQYF
CDR3 DNA: TGTGCCAGCAGCCTACAGGGGGCAATCCACGAGCAGTACTTC

clone size: -
J gene: TRBJ2-1
V gene: TRBV19
D gene: -
CDR3 protein: CASSINEQGEQFF
CDR3 DNA: TGTGCCAGTAGTATCAACGAGCAGGGAGAGCAGTTCTTC

clone size: -
J gene: TRBJ1-1
V gene: TRBV7-9
D gene: -
CDR3 protein: CASSARLNTEAFF
CDR3 DNA: TGTGCCAGCAGCGCCAGATTGAACACTGAAGCTTTCTTT

clone size: -
J gene: TRBJ1-1
V gene: TRBV19
D gene: -
CDR3 protein: CASSMVRGAEAFF
CDR3 DNA: TGTGCCAGTAGTATGGTCAGGGGAGCTGAAGCTTTCTTT

clone size: -
J gene: TRBJ2-1
V gene: TRBV7-9
D gene: TRBD2
CDR3 protein: CASSSISGADEQFF
CDR3 DNA: TGTGCCAGCAGCTCGATTAGCGGGGCGGATGAGCAGTTCTTC

clone size: -
J gene: TRBJ1-6
V gene: TRBV25-1
D gene: TRBD1
CDR3 protein: CASSEPTGGGSPLHF
CDR3 DNA: TGTGCCAGCAGTGAGCCTACAGGGGGCGGTTCACCCCTCCACTTT